Below, 10 T cell receptor beta chains from the same sample are listed, as sequenced in a study of CD8 T cells in Susac syndrome. Random-hexamer reverse transcription was applied to about 0.5 to 1 ug RNA. In TCRdb, the immunoSEQ multiplex PCR reads were re-called with MiXCR into one record per CDR3 protein. Of over 140,000 distinct CDR3 sequences in the sample, just under 95% are singletons; the top ten hold 0.14%. Sequencing was performed on CD4+ T cells from PBMCs. The source of these receptors is a human donor with Susac syndrome.

The chain joins TRBV12-3 or TRBV12-4 to TRBJ2-7, with TRBD2 matching over 7 bases. The CDR3 contains 16 residues. V shed 3 bases, J shed 1 base, and the junction held 9 bases outside the gene matches. CDR3 amino acids: CASSFYLGAGSYEQYF. In nucleotides, the CDR3 is TGTGCCAGCAGTTTTTATTTGGGAGCGGGGTCCTACGAGCAGTACTTC.

The chain combines TRBV30 with TRBJ2-4; D is ambiguous. Germline V CDR1 and CDR2: GTSNPN, SVGIG (reference sequence). V was shortened by 5 bases and J by 5 bases, with 10 bases between the two germline ends. CDR3 length: 12 amino acids. The chain's CDR3 is CAWDPKENIQYF. CDR3 nucleotide sequence: TGTGCCTGGGATCCGAAGGAAAACATTCAGTACTTC. The full variable domain, its missing parts supplied by reference TRBV30 and TRBJ2-4, is SQTIHQWPATLVQPVGSPLSLECTVEGTSNPNLYWYRQAAGRGLQLLFYSVGIGQISSEVPQNLSASRPQDRQFILSSKKLLLSDSGFYLCAWDPKENIQYFGAGTRLSVL.

This clonotype was observed once. The genes are TRBV20-1 and TRBJ1-1, with D possibly TRBD1 on 5 matching bases. This CDR3 has 13 amino acids. CDR1 DFQATT and CDR2 SNEGSKA come from the germline V gene (reference sequence). V was pared by 6 bases and J by 3 bases, with 14 bases between. The CDR3 sequence is CSAPPGLDTEAFF. The DNA for the CDR3 is TGCAGTGCCCCTCCGGGGCTGGACACTGAAGCTTTCTTT.

V usage is TRBV20-1 and J usage is TRBJ1-1, with D perhaps TRBD1 (5 bases). Trimming stripped 6 bases from V and 4 bases from J, with 24 bases between. Germline assignment: CDR1 DFQATT and CDR2 SNEGSKA (reference sequence). The CDR3 covers 16 residues. The DNA for the CDR3 is TGCAGTGCAAGCATCGGGGCGTATCGAAGTTTCACTGAAGCTTTCTTT. Translation gives CSASIGAYRSFTEAFF.

V and J are TRBV30 and TRBJ2-1, with unresolved D. This CDR3 is built from 13 residues. The V gene lost 1 base and the J gene lost 1 base, with 5 bases spanning the gap. Germline-derived CDR1 and CDR2 are GTSNPN and SVGIG (reference sequence). CDR3 sequence (DNA): TGTGCCTGGAGTGACCAGTCCTACAATGAGCAGTTCTTC. Translation: CAWSDQSYNEQFF.

The chain uses TRBV7-9 and TRBJ2-5, with 11 nucleotides matching TRBD2. The CDR3 contains 13 residues. CDR1 and CDR2 (germline): SEHNR, FQNEAQ (reference sequence). V dropped 10 bases and J dropped 3; count of bases not matched to a gene: 4. The CDR3 here is CAIRLAGKETQYF. The CDR3 DNA sequence: TGTGCCATCAGACTAGCGGGAAAAGAGACCCAGTACTTC.

V is TRBV24-1 and J is TRBJ2-1; maybe TRBD2 (6 bases). The CDR3 sequence is 16 residues long. Trimming cost V 4 bases and J 10 bases, with 22 bases left between them. Germline assignment: CDR1 KGHDR and CDR2 SFDVKD. CDR3 nucleotide sequence: TGTGCCACCAGTGAACATGCCGGGACTTCAACCTCGGAGCAGTTCTTC. Translating it yields CATSEHAGTSTSEQFF.

The chain joins TRBV9 to TRBJ2-5; D gene uncertain. V shed 4 bases and J shed 5 bases, with 12 bases lying between them. This CDR3 contains 13 residues. Germline CDR1 is SGDLS and CDR2 is YYNGEE. For the CDR3, the DNA is TGTGCCAGCAGCATTGGAATTGGGGAGACCCAGTACTTC. Amino acid sequence: CASSIGIGETQYF. Full variable domain (rest looked up from reference TRBV9 and TRBJ2-5): DSGVTQTPKHLITATGQRVTLRCSPRSGDLSVYWYQQSLDQGLQFLIQYYNGEERAKGNILERFSAQQFPDLHSELNLSSLELGDSALYFCASSIGIGETQYFGPGTRLLVL.

V usage is TRBV6-6 and J usage is TRBJ1-1; D is unresolved. This CDR3 spans 13 amino acids. Trimming removed 0 bases from V and 4 bases from J, with 6 bases in between. The germline V gene has CDR1 MNHNY and CDR2 SVGAGI (reference sequence). The CDR3 region has the DNA TGTGCCAGCAGTTACTCACGGCTCACTGAAGCTTTCTTT. It codes for CASSYSRLTEAFF.

The chain has TRBV25-1 and TRBJ2-7, with D possibly TRBD2 on 5 matching bases. The germline V gene encodes CDR1 MGHDK and CDR2 SYGVNS. The CDR3 length is 17 residues. The ends were cut back, 5 bases at V and 5 bases at J, with 25 bases in the middle. The CDR3 here is CASSPLLGEGAGHEQYF. In DNA form, the CDR3 reads TGTGCCAGCAGTCCGCTGCTGGGAGAAGGAGCTGGGCACGAGCAGTACTTC.